Described below is a single TCR beta chain sequence and its context. Its specificity is unknown. Measured with immunoSEQ multiplex PCR; TCRdb has only the in-frame clones, and not every one. There are around 90,000 clones in the sample; 85% to 90% occur only once, and less than 8% lies in the top ten. This specimen comes from a study of OX40 agonist ivuxolimab in advanced cancers. Study observations and caveats: Among the lowest peripheral clonal expansion occurred in 0.1-3.0 mg/kg partial responders. Which antigen the expanded peripheral T cells recognized is unknown.

People who had autoimmune disease history or systemic immunosuppression were excluded. Blood samples were obtained at baseline, cycle 4 day 1, and cycle 7 day 1. This specimen consisted of CD4+ or CD8+ T cells sorted from blood, obtained in a trial of the OX40 agonist ivuxolimab. This sequence was found in an adult with an advanced solid tumor such as melanoma, head and neck, liver or kidney cancer.

The CDR3 coding sequence is TGCGCCAGCAGCCAAGAGGGCGGATTGGGTGGCTACACCTTC. Encoded protein: CASSQEGGLGGYTF. The chain links TRBV4-1 to TRBJ1-2; D call uncertain. The V end lost 0 bases, the J end lost 7 bases, and 12 bases lay between the germline ends. Looked up from germline, CDR1 is MGHRA and CDR2 is YSYEKL. The length of the CDR3 is 14 residues.